Reported below is one TCR beta chain. Its antigen is as yet unknown. This entry is derived from a study of cytomegalovirus exposure and HLA in healthy donors. Study observations and caveats: Donor immune exposure was known only as CMV serostatus. The presence/absence work took it that sequencing depth was about the same across donors. In an earlier analysis, about 87% or about 30%: the productive usage of most TCR beta V segments.

V lost 0 bases, J lost 2 bases, and 3 bases stayed unmatched. This CDR3 region has 15 residues. The germline gives CDR1 SGHRS, CDR2 YFSETQ. The PCR employed 60 Vbeta primers together with 13 Jbeta primers. Libraries were prepared by immunoSEQ multiplex PCR; TCRdb keeps only in-frame clonotypes and omits some of them. The sample yields around 120,000 clones, around 80% seen once. Although they were nominally healthy when sampled, donors likely had unrecorded immune exposures. The V and J genes are TRBV5-1 and TRBJ2-7, with 9 bases aligning to TRBD2. The receptor's source is a woman aged 40 to 49 in good health and CMV-seropositive. The sequencing sample was made of PBMCs. CDR3 residues: CASSLASSGTYEQYF. The CDR3 DNA reads as TGCGCCAGCAGCTTGGCGTCTAGCGGGACCTACGAGCAGTACTTC.